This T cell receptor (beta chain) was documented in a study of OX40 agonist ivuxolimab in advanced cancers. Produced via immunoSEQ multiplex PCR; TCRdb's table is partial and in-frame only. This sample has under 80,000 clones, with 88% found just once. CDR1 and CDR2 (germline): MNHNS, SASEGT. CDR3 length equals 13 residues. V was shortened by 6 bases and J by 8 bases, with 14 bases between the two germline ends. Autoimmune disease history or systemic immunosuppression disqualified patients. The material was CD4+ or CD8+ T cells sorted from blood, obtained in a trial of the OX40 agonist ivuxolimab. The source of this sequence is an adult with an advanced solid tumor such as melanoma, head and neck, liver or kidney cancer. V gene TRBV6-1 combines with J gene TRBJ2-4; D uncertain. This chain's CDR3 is CASSRHTGDIQYF. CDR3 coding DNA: TGTGCCAGCAGCCGACACACTGGGGACATTCAGTACTTC.